The source of this TCR beta chain is a study of shared clonotypes between healthy human individuals. For this clone: Its antigen is still unknown. Other DNA sequences in this sample translate to the same CDR3.

CD45RO negativity and positive selection for CCR7 defined naive CD8 cells, a population that excluded terminally differentiated effector memory CD45RA+ cells. The study ran the assay at deep level. The material for each subset, its genomic DNA, was split evenly across several immunoSEQ plates. Sequencing was performed with immunoSEQ multiplex PCR; in TCRdb, only in-frame clones are kept and a portion is missing. This sample has around 600,000 clones, with about 95% found just once. Study-wide points: Shared across four donors were 4% to 5% of the naive CD4 clonotypes. Clonotypes shared by all four donors outscored non-shared clonotypes in generation probability.

The sample comprised naive CD8+ T cells sorted from blood. This receptor was identified in a woman between 25 and 40 years old in good health.

CDR3 sequence reads: CASRPGQGYGYTF. Written as DNA, the CDR3 is TGTGCCAGCAGGCCAGGACAGGGCTATGGCTACACCTTC. The V gene is TRBV27, the J gene TRBJ1-2; TRBD1 agrees at 8 bases. V shed 6 bases and J 4 bases; nucleotides not matched to a gene: 4. CDR3 size: 13 residues. Germline V lookup: CDR1 MNHEY, CDR2 SMNVEV (reference sequence).